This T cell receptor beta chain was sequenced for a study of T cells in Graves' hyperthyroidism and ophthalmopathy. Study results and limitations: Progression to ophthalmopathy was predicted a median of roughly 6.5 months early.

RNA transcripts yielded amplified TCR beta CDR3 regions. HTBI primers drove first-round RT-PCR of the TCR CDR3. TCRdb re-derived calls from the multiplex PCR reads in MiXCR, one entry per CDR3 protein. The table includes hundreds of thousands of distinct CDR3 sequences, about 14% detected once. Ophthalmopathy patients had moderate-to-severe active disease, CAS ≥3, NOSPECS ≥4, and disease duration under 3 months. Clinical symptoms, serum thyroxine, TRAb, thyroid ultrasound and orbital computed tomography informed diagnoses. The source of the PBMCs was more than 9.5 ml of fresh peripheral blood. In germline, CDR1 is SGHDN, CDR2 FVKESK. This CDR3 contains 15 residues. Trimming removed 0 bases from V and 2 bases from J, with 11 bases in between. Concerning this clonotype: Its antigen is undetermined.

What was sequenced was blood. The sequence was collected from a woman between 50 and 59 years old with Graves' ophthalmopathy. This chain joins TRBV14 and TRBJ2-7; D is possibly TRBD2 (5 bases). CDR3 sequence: CASSQDGAEAYEQYF. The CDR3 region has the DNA TGTGCCAGCAGCCAAGACGGAGCGGAAGCCTACGAGCAGTACTTC.